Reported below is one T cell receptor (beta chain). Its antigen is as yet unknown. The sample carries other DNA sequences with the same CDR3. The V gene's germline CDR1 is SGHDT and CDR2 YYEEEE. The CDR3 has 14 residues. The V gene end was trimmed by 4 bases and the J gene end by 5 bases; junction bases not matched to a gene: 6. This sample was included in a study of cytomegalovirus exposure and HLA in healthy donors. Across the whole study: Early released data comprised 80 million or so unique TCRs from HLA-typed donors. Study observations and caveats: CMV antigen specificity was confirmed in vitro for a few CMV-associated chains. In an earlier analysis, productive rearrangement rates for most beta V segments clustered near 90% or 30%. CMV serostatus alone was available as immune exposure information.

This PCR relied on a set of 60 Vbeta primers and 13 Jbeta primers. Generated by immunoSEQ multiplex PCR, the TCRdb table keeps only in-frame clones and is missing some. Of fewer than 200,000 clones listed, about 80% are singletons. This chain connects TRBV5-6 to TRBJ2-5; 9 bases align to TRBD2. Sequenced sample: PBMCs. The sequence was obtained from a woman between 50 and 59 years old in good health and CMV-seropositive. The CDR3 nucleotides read TGTGCCAGCAGCCCGGGACTAGCAGGGGAGACCCAGTACTTC. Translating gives CASSPGLAGETQYF. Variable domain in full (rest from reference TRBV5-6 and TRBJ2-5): DAGVTQSPTHLIKTRGQQVTLRCSPKSGHDTVSWYQQALGQGPQFIFQYYEEEERQRGNFPDRFSGHQFPNYSSELNVNALLLGDSALYLCASSPGLAGETQYFGPGTRLLVL.